The sample holds a few counts of the clone carrying this T cell receptor beta chain. Its antigen remains unknown. The data are from a study of response to subunit inactivated influenza vaccine. Each CDR3 protein is one row after TCRdb ran MiXCR on the RT-PCR reads. Among roughly 760,000 distinct CDR3 sequences, about 20% were seen once, and the ten largest hold roughly a tenth. CDR1 is LGHNA and CDR2 is YSLEER in the germline V gene. The CDR3 loop spans 16 amino acids. The ends lost 0 bases at V and 9 bases at J; junction bases unmatched: 10. Study conclusions and caveats: The authors suggested that every seasonal influenza vaccination recruits few new T cells.

The rearrangement links TRBV4-3 to TRBJ1-5; TRBD1 aligns across 8 bases. The receptor comes from a man aged 45-65 years who received an inactivated influenza vaccine. The sequencing here drew on PBMCs from blood, taken roughly 5 days after vaccination. The CDR3 sequence: CASSQDIGQGAGPQHF. CDR3 nucleotide sequence: TGCGCCAGCAGCCAAGATATCGGACAGGGAGCTGGGCCCCAGCATTTT.